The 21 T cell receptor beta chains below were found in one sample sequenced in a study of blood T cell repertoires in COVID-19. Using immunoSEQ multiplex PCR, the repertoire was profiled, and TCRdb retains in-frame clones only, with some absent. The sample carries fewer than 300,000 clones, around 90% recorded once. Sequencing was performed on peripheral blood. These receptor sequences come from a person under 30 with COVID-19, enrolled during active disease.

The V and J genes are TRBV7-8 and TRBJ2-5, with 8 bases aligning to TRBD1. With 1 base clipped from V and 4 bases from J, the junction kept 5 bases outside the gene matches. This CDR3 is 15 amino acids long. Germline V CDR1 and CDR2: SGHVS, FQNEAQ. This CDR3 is CASSLDRGVVETQYF. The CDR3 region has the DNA TGTGCCAGCAGCTTAGACAGGGGGGTTGTAGAGACCCAGTACTTC. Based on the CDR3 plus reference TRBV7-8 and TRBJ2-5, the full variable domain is GAGVSQSPRYKVAKRGQDVALRCDPISGHVSLFWYQQALGQGPEFLTYFQNEAQLDKSGLPSDRFFAERPEGSVSTLKIQRTQQEDSAVYLCASSLDRGVVETQYFGPGTRLLVL.

This chain's CDR3 is CAWYRDTLYNEQFF. CDR3 nucleotides: TGTGCCTGGTACCGGGACACTCTCTACAATGAGCAGTTCTTC. The chain combines TRBV30 with TRBJ2-1, with D perhaps matching TRBD1 (6 bases). The length of the CDR3 is 14 residues. In germline, CDR1 is GTSNPN, CDR2 SVGIG (reference sequence). Deletions cut 5 bases from V and 3 bases from J, with 14 bases between.

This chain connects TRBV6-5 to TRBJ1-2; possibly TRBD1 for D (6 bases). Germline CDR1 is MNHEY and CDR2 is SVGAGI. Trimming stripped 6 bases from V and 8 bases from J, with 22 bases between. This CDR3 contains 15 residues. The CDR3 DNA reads TGTGCCAGCAGAGCTGAACCAGGGGCCATGGGCGGCTACACCTTC. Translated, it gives CASRAEPGAMGGYTF.

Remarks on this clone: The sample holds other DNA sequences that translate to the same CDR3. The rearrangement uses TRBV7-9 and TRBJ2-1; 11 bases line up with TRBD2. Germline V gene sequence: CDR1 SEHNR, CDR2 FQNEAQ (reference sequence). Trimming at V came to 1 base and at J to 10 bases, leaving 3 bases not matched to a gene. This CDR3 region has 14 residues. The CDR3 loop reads CASSLGLAGGEQFF. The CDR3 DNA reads TGTGCCAGCAGCTTAGGTCTAGCGGGAGGAGAGCAGTTCTTC.

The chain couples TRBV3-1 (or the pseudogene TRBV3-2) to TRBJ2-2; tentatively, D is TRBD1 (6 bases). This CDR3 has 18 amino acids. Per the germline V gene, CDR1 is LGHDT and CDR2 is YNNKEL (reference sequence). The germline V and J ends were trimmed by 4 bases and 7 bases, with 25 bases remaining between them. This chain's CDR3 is CASSPGKFRTGKGGELFF. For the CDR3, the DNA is TGTGCCAGCAGCCCGGGGAAGTTCAGAACAGGGAAAGGCGGGGAGCTGTTTTTT.

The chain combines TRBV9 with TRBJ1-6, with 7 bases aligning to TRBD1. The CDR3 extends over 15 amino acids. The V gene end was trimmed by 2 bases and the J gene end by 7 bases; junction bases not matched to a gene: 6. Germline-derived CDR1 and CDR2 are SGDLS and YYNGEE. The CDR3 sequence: CASSVETGPNSPLHF. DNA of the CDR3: TGTGCCAGCAGCGTCGAGACAGGGCCCAATTCACCCCTCCACTTT.

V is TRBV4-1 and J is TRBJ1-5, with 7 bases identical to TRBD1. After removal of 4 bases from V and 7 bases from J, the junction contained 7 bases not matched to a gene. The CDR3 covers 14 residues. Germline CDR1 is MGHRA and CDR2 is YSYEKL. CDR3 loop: CASSPGQQGQPQHF. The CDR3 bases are TGCGCCAGCAGCCCGGGACAGCAGGGGCAGCCCCAGCATTTT.

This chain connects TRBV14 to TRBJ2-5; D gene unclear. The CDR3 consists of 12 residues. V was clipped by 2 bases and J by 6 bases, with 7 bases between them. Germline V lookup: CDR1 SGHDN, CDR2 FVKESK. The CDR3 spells CASSQFEQTQYF. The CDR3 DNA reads TGTGCCAGCAGCCAATTCGAGCAGACCCAGTACTTC.

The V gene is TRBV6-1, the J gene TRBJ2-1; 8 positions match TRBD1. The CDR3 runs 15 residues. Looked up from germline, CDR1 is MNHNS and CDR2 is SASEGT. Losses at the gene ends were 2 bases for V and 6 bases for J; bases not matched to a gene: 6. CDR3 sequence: CASSERQGAGNEQFF. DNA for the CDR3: TGTGCCAGCAGTGAAAGGCAGGGGGCGGGCAATGAGCAGTTCTTC.

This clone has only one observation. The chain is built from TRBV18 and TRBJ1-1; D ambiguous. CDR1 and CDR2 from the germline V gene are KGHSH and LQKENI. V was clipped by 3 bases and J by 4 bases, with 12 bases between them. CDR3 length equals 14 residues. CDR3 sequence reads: CASSPGLRGTEAFF. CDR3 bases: TGTGCCAGCTCACCGGGCCTTCGGGGCACTGAAGCTTTCTTT.

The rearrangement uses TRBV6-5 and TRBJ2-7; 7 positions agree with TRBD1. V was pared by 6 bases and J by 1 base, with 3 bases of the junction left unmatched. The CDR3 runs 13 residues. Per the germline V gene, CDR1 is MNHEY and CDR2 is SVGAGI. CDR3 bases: TGTGCCAGCAGGACAGGGCCGTCCTACGAGCAGTACTTC. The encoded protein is CASRTGPSYEQYF.

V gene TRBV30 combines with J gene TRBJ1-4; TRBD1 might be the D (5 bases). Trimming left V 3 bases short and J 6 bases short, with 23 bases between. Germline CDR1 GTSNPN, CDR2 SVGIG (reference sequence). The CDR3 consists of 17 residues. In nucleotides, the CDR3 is TGTGCCTGGAGGGCCCAGGGTTTGGCGGTCGTGGATGAAAAACTGTTTTTT. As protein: CAWRAQGLAVVDEKLFF.

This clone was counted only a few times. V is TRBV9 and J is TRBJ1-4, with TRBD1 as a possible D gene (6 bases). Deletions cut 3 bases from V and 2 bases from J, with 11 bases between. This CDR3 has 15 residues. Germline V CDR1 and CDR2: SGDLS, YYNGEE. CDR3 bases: TGTGCCAGCAGCGAAATACAGGGTACTAATGAAAAACTGTTTTTT. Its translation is CASSEIQGTNEKLFF.

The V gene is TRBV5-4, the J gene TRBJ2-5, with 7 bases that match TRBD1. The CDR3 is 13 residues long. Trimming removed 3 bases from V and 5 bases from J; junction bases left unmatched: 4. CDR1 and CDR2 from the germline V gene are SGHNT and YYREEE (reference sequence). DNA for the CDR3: TGTGCCAGCAGCTGGGACAGCAGCGAGACCCAGTACTTC. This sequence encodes CASSWDSSETQYF.

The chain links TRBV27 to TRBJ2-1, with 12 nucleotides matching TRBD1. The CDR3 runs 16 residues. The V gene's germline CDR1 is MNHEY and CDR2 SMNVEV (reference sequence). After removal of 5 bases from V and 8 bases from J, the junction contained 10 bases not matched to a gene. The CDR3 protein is CASSPPGQGAYDEQFF. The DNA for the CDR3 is TGTGCCAGCAGTCCTCCGGGACAGGGGGCTTACGATGAGCAGTTCTTC.

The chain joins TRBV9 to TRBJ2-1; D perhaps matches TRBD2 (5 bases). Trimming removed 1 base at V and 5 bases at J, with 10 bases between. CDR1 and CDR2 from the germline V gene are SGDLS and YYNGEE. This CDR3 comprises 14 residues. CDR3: CASSVLDWNNEQFF. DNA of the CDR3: TGTGCCAGCAGCGTACTGGACTGGAACAATGAGCAGTTCTTC.

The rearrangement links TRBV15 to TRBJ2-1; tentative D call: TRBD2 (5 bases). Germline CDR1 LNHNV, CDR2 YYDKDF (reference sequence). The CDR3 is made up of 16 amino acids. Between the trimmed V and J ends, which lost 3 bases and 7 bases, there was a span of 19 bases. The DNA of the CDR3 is TGTGCCACCAGCAGTCCCCCGGGCGGGCAGAGAAATGAGCAGTTCTTC. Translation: CATSSPPGGQRNEQFF. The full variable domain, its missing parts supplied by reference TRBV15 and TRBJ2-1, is DAMVIQNPRYQVTQFGKPVTLSCSQTLNHNVMYWYQQKSSQAPKLLFHYYDKDFNNEADTPDNFQSRRPNTSFCFLDIRSPGLGDTAMYLCATSSPPGGQRNEQFFGPGTRLTVL.

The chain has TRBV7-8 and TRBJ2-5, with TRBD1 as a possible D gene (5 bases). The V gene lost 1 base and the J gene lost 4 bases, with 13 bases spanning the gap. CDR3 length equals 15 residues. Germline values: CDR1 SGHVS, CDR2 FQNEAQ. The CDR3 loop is CASSLVGAQGETQYF. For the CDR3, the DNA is TGTGCCAGCAGCTTAGTAGGTGCTCAGGGAGAGACCCAGTACTTC. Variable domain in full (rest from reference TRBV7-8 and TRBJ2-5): GAGVSQSPRYKVAKRGQDVALRCDPISGHVSLFWYQQALGQGPEFLTYFQNEAQLDKSGLPSDRFFAERPEGSVSTLKIQRTQQEDSAVYLCASSLVGAQGETQYFGPGTRLLVL.

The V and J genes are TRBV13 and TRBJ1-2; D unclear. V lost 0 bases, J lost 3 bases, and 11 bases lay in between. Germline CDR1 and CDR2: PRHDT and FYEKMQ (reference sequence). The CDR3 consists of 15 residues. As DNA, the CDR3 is TGTGCCAGCAGCTTAGGCCTGGCAGGATACTATGGCTACACCTTC. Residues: CASSLGLAGYYGYTF.

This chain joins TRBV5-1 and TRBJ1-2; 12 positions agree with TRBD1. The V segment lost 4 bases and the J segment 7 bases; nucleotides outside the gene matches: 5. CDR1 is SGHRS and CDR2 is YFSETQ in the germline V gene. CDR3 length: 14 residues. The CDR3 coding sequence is TGCGCCAGCAGCCCGGGACAGGGGGCCGGTGGCTACACCTTC. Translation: CASSPGQGAGGYTF.

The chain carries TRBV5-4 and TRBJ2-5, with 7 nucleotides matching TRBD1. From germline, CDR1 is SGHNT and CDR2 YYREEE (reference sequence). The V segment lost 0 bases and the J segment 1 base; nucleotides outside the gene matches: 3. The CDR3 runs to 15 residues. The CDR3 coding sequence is TGTGCCAGCAGCTTGGGAGGGACAGCCCAAGAGACCCAGTACTTC. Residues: CASSLGGTAQETQYF.